The 22 T cell receptor beta chains below were found in one sample sequenced in a study of blood T cell repertoires in COVID-19. Clones were sequenced by immunoSEQ multiplex PCR, and TCRdb holds only the in-frame ones, with some missing. The sample lists some 200,000 clones; less than 90% were seen once. The sequencing sample was made of peripheral blood. The receptors derive from a man between 65 and 80 years old with acute or convalescent COVID-19.

The rearrangement uses TRBV6-7 and TRBJ2-1; D is unresolved. TRBV6-7 is known as an ORF, though its function is uncertain. The length of the CDR3 is 15 residues. Trimming took 0 bases from V and 6 from J, leaving 12 bases between them. This chain's CDR3 is CASSYSTGSINEQFF. The CDR3 DNA reads as TGTGCCAGCAGTTACTCGACCGGGTCTATCAATGAGCAGTTCTTC.

The genes are TRBV6-2 or TRBV6-3 and TRBJ1-3; the D gene is possibly TRBD1 (6 bases). CDR3 length equals 16 residues. Looked up from germline, CDR1 is MNHEY and CDR2 is SVGEGT. The V gene lost 6 bases and the J gene lost 0 bases, with 15 bases spanning the gap. The CDR3 region is CASSFGQTFSGNTIYF. The CDR3, as DNA: TGTGCCAGCAGCTTTGGACAGACTTTCTCTGGAAACACCATATATTTT.

The DNA of the CDR3 is TGTGCCAGCAGCACCCGGGACAGGGCCGGCTATGGCTACACCTTC. Protein sequence: CASSTRDRAGYGYTF. The chain is built from TRBV5-8 and TRBJ1-2; 9 bases line up with TRBD1. The CDR3 covers 15 residues. Looked up from germline, CDR1 is SGHTS and CDR2 is YDEGEE. V gave up 4 bases and J gave up 4 bases; unmatched junction bases: 8.

The table lists this clone with a few counts. V is TRBV7-2 and J is TRBJ2-5; D unclear. CDR1 is SGHTA, CDR2 FQGNSA, per germline. There are 12 residues in the CDR3. Trimming pared 4 bases from V and 5 bases from J, leaving 8 bases between. In nucleotides, the CDR3 is TGTGCCAGCAGCTCAAACCGGGAGACCCAGTACTTC. It is translated as CASSSNRETQYF.

The genes are TRBV19 and TRBJ1-1, with D unresolved. V was trimmed by 1 base and J by 8 bases, leaving 8 bases between them. Per the germline V gene, CDR1 is LNHDA and CDR2 is SQIVND (reference sequence). The CDR3 extends over 12 amino acids. CDR3 coding DNA: TGTGCCAGTAGTATAGGGAGGGTCGAAGCTTTCTTT. Translation: CASSIGRVEAFF.

CDR3 DNA: TGTGCCAGCAGCCAAGACTCCAGTGGTGCCCACAATGAGCAGTTCTTC. The encoded protein is CASSQDSSGAHNEQFF. The gene calls are TRBV3-1 (or the pseudogene TRBV3-2) and TRBJ2-1; no reliable D call. Germline loops: CDR1 LGHDT, CDR2 YNNKEL (reference sequence). V lost 0 bases to trimming and J lost 5 bases, with 14 bases between them. The CDR3 has 16 amino acids.

The chain uses TRBV12-3 or TRBV12-4 and TRBJ2-7; TRBD1 aligns across 7 bases. The CDR3 is 13 amino acids. Trimming took 6 bases from V and 0 from J; bases not matched to a gene: 2. This CDR3 reads CASSGTVSYEQYF. In DNA form, the CDR3 reads TGTGCCAGCAGCGGGACAGTCTCCTACGAGCAGTACTTC.

The chain combines TRBV28 with TRBJ1-2, with TRBD1 identical over 9 bases. There are 14 residues in the CDR3. Looked up from germline, CDR1 is MDHEN and CDR2 is SYDVKM. V was pared by 5 bases and J by 5 bases, with 6 bases of the junction left unmatched. DNA for the CDR3: TGTGCCAGCAGTACTTCAGACAGGGGGTATGGCTACACCTTC. Translation gives CASSTSDRGYGYTF.

The chain is built from TRBV28 and TRBJ2-1, with 10 bases aligning to TRBD2. The V segment lost 2 bases and the J segment 2 bases; nucleotides outside the gene matches: 6. Germline loops: CDR1 MDHEN, CDR2 SYDVKM. The CDR3 loop spans 17 amino acids. CDR3 nucleotides: TGTGCCAGCAGTTTAGGGGGGACTAGCGCTACCTACAATGAGCAGTTCTTC. Its translation is CASSLGGTSATYNEQFF.

This clone is a singleton in its sample. This chain connects TRBV7-9 to TRBJ1-2; 9 bases align to TRBD1. Germline CDR1 and CDR2: SEHNR and FQNEAQ (reference sequence). The CDR3 extends over 16 amino acids. J was trimmed by 8 bases and V by 1 base; bases with no gene match: 11. DNA for the CDR3: TGTGCCAGCAGCTTAGTATATAGGACAGGGGCGCAAGGCTACACCTTC. Its protein product is CASSLVYRTGAQGYTF.

The chain recombines TRBV7-2 with TRBJ2-1; D perhaps matches TRBD2 (6 bases). From germline, CDR1 is SGHTA and CDR2 FQGNSA. Trimming cost V 1 base and J 2 bases, with 9 bases left between them. The CDR3 contains 15 residues. The CDR3 region has the DNA TGTGCCAGCAGCTTAGTCGCGGGGCCCTACAATGAGCAGTTCTTC. It encodes CASSLVAGPYNEQFF.

The chain combines TRBV7-2 with TRBJ2-2, with 9 bases fitting TRBD1. The V gene end was trimmed by 0 bases and the J gene end by 7 bases; junction bases not matched to a gene: 3. CDR3 length equals 15 residues. Looked up from germline, CDR1 is SGHTA and CDR2 is FQGNSA. In DNA form, the CDR3 reads TGTGCCAGCAGCTTAGCGGGACAGGGCGGCGGGGAGCTGTTTTTT. It specifies CASSLAGQGGGELFF.

As for this clone: At the DNA level, this CDR3 is encoded by other sequences in the same sample as well. This chain connects TRBV7-9 to TRBJ2-2; D is possibly TRBD1 (6 bases). This CDR3 comprises 15 residues. Germline CDR1 and CDR2: SEHNR and FQNEAQ (reference sequence). V lost 1 base to trimming and J lost 1 base, with 7 bases between them. Here the CDR3 reads CASSLGGGNTGELFF. CDR3 sequence (DNA): TGTGCCAGCAGCTTAGGAGGGGGGAACACCGGGGAGCTGTTTTTT.

This chain links TRBV5-5 with TRBJ1-6; D perhaps matches TRBD1 (6 bases). Between the trimmed V and J ends, which lost 1 base and 7 bases, there was a span of 15 bases. The germline CDR1 and CDR2 sequences are SGHKS and YYEKEE (reference sequence). CDR3 size: 16 residues. The CDR3 region is CASSLTAGVDNSPLHF. For the CDR3, the DNA is TGTGCCAGCAGCTTGACGGCAGGGGTTGACAATTCACCCCTCCACTTT.

The gene calls are TRBV10-3 and TRBJ2-5; D gene ambiguous. This CDR3 spans 12 amino acids. Trimming left V 4 bases short and J 2 bases short, with 5 bases between. Germline V lookup: CDR1 ENHRY, CDR2 SYGVKD. CDR3 in amino acids: CAISGQQETQYF. The DNA of the CDR3 is TGTGCCATCAGTGGGCAGCAAGAGACCCAGTACTTC.

The gene calls are TRBV15 and TRBJ2-3, with 7 nucleotides matching TRBD2. Germline V lookup: CDR1 LNHNV, CDR2 YYDKDF (reference sequence). CDR3 length equals 16 residues. J lost 2 bases, V lost 8 bases, and 13 bases had no gene match. The CDR3 protein is CATWGGVADPTDTQYF. For the CDR3, the DNA is TGTGCCACCTGGGGGGGGGTAGCGGATCCCACAGATACGCAGTATTTT.

This clone was seen a handful of times. This chain joins TRBV7-2 and TRBJ1-2; tentative D call: TRBD1 (5 bases). The CDR3 contains 15 residues. The V end lost 5 bases, the J end lost 4 bases, and 17 bases lay between the germline ends. Germline V CDR1 and CDR2: SGHTA, FQGNSA. CDR3 sequence (DNA): TGTGCCAGCAGCCCGGGGGAACACTCGTCCTATGGCTACACCTTC. The encoded protein is CASSPGEHSSYGYTF. Complete variable domain (other parts from reference TRBV7-2 and TRBJ1-2): GAGVSQSPSNKVTEKGKDVELRCDPISGHTALYWYRQSLGQGLEFLIYFQGNSAPDKSGLPSDRFSAERTGGSVSTLTIQRTQQEDSAVYLCASSPGEHSSYGYTFGSGTRLTVV.

This clone was counted between two and nine times. J is TRBJ1-5 and V is TRBV28; no clear D gene. CDR3 size: 15 residues. Germline V lookup: CDR1 MDHEN, CDR2 SYDVKM. The V end was cut by 3 bases, the J end by 4 bases, with 13 bases between. DNA of the CDR3: TGTGCCAGCAGTTTCGTCGCCTCAGGAAATCAGCCCCAGCATTTT. This sequence encodes CASSFVASGNQPQHF.

This clone has just one count. This sequence joins TRBV6-5 and TRBJ2-7; 10 positions match TRBD2. Germline V gene sequence: CDR1 MNHEY, CDR2 SVGAGI. Trimming removed 1 base from V and 7 bases from J; junction bases left unmatched: 4. The CDR3 has 14 residues. CDR3 sequence: CASSYLGTSEEQYF. In DNA form, the CDR3 reads TGTGCCAGCAGTTACTTGGGGACTAGCGAAGAGCAGTACTTC.

The chain joins TRBV7-8 to TRBJ1-4, with 8 nucleotides matching TRBD1. The CDR3 is 16 amino acids. V shed 6 bases and J 3 bases; nucleotides not matched to a gene: 9. Germline V gives CDR1 SGHVS, CDR2 FQNEAQ. The CDR3 coding sequence is TGTGCCAGCAGTCGTACAGGGGGGTGGGCTAATGAAAAACTGTTTTTT. It translates to CASSRTGGWANEKLFF.

The genes are TRBV5-4 and TRBJ2-7; 8 nucleotides match TRBD1. Trimming removed 1 base from V and 7 bases from J; junction bases left unmatched: 10. This CDR3 is built from 15 residues. Germline V CDR1 and CDR2: SGHNT, YYREEE (reference sequence). This CDR3 reads CASSLPQGASGEQYF. In DNA form, the CDR3 reads TGTGCCAGCAGCTTGCCTCAGGGGGCATCGGGAGAGCAGTACTTC. Full variable domain (remainder filled in from reference TRBV5-4 and TRBJ2-7): ETGVTQSPTHLIKTRGQQVTLRCSSQSGHNTVSWYQQALGQGPQFIFQYYREEENGRGNFPPRFSGLQFPNYSSELNVNALELDDSALYLCASSLPQGASGEQYFGPGTRLTVT.

The V call is TRBV5-4, the J call TRBJ2-3, with 8 bases aligning to TRBD1. This CDR3 spans 17 amino acids. Germline loops: CDR1 SGHNT, CDR2 YYREEE (reference sequence). The junction had 17 bases not matched to a gene; V was cut back by 7 bases and J by 4 bases. CDR3 sequence: CASGSRGGQGTPDTQYF. CDR3 DNA: TGTGCCAGCGGATCCCGGGGAGGACAGGGTACCCCAGATACGCAGTATTTT. The variable domain in full, with the rest retrieved from reference TRBV5-4 and TRBJ2-3, is ETGVTQSPTHLIKTRGQQVTLRCSSQSGHNTVSWYQQALGQGPQFIFQYYREEENGRGNFPPRFSGLQFPNYSSELNVNALELDDSALYLCASGSRGGQGTPDTQYFGPGTRLTVL.